The rows below give T cell receptor beta chains drawn from one sample of a study of blood T cell repertoires in COVID-19. Some clones are missing from TCRdb's copy, which holds only in-frame ones; the method was immunoSEQ multiplex PCR. The data hold 40,000 to 65,000 clones, with 85% to 90% observed a single time. The sequenced material came from peripheral blood. These receptors were collected from a man aged 70 or older with active COVID-19. Each CDR3 is given with its conserved first and last residue. A D gene is named only where the DNA matches it firmly. Clone size is stated in some rows and not others, as once, few, many or a class when expanded.

cdr3_nt	cdr3_aa	clone_size	d_call	j_call	v_call
TGTGCTAGTGGTTTGGGAACACCCGGGACTACAGATACGCAGTATTTT	CASGLGTPGTTDTQYF	.	.	TRBJ2-3	TRBV12-5
TGTGCCAGCAGCGGACGACAAATGAACACTGAAGCTTTCTTT	CASSGRQMNTEAFF	few	.	TRBJ1-1	TRBV9
TGTGCCAGCAGCCAAGATGGAGGAGCAGAGGATTTCTATGGCTACACCTTC	CASSQDGGAEDFYGYTF	few	.	TRBJ1-2	TRBV4-2
TGTGCCAGCAGTTACTCAACAGGCCCGAGAACCGGGGAGCTGTTTTTT	CASSYSTGPRTGELFF	.	.	TRBJ2-2	TRBV6-2/TRBV6-3
TGTGCCAGCACTGGGGGCGAAGGAGAGACCCAGTACTTC	CASTGGEGETQYF	.	.	TRBJ2-5	TRBV5-4
TGTGCCAGCAGGGCAGGGCAAACTGAAGCTTTCTTT	CASRAGQTEAFF	.	.	TRBJ1-1	TRBV7-9
TGTGCCAGCAGTTTATCGCCAGGGGGCAATTCACCCCTCCACTTT	CASSLSPGGNSPLHF	.	TRBD1	TRBJ1-6	TRBV27
TGTGCCAGCAGCTTAGCTAGCGGGGGGGCCCCAGATACGCAGTATTTT	CASSLASGGAPDTQYF	.	TRBD2	TRBJ2-3	TRBV7-2
TGTGCCAGTAGTCCCTCCCCCAGATCCGAGCAGTACTTC	CASSPSPRSEQYF	.	.	TRBJ2-7	TRBV19
TGTGCCAGCAGCCCAGGACAGGGTCGGTGGAGCAATCAGCCCCAGCATTTT	CASSPGQGRWSNQPQHF	.	TRBD1	TRBJ1-5	TRBV9
TGTGCCAGCAGCTTGGTAGGGGGTCAAGAGACCCAGTACTTC	CASSLVGGQETQYF	.	.	TRBJ2-5	TRBV5-4
TGTGCCAGCATTTCATCGGGACAGGGGTTCAACGAGCAGTACTTC	CASISSGQGFNEQYF	.	TRBD1	TRBJ2-7	TRBV6-5
TGTGCCAGCAGCTCGACAGGGGGGCCGACTAGCAGCCCCTACGAGCAGTACTTC	CASSSTGGPTSSPYEQYF	once	TRBD1	TRBJ2-7	TRBV5-6
TGTGCCAGCAGCGTAGACGGGGATTCCTACAATGAGCAGTTCTTC	CASSVDGDSYNEQFF	.	.	TRBJ2-1	TRBV9
TGTGCCAGCAGCCTAGCGGGGAGTACGCAGTATTTT	CASSLAGSTQYF	.	TRBD2	TRBJ2-3	TRBV5-6
TGTGCCATCACCCCGGGACAGGGGGTCAATGAGCAGTTCTTC	CAITPGQGVNEQFF	.	TRBD1	TRBJ2-1	TRBV10-3
TGTGCCAGCAGCCCAACAGGGGGGACAGACTCCTACGAGCAGTACTTC	CASSPTGGTDSYEQYF	.	TRBD1	TRBJ2-7	TRBV9
TGTGCCAGCAGCGACCTGGGTCAGGGAGATACGCAGTATTTT	CASSDLGQGDTQYF	.	.	TRBJ2-3	TRBV7-9
TGTGCCAGCAGCTTCGTCAGAGGAGAGCAGTTCTTC	CASSFVRGEQFF	.	.	TRBJ2-1	TRBV7-2
TGTGCCAGCAGTTCACTTGGGAACACTGAAGCTTTCTTT	CASSSLGNTEAFF	.	.	TRBJ1-1	TRBV6-5
TGCGCCAGCAGCCAAGGCGTGGCAACCAGGGAGACCCAGTACTTC	CASSQGVATRETQYF	.	.	TRBJ2-5	TRBV4-1
TGTGCCAGCAGCTTAGAGGGACAACGGAATGAAAAACTGTTTTTT	CASSLEGQRNEKLFF	.	.	TRBJ1-4	TRBV7-6
TGTGCCAGCAGCCAAGATGGCAAACGCCAGTACTTC	CASSQDGKRQYF	.	.	TRBJ2-4	TRBV3-1/TRBV3-2
TGTGCCAGCTCACCAACAAACGACCAAGAGACCCAGTACTTC	CASSPTNDQETQYF	.	.	TRBJ2-5	TRBV18
TGTGCCTGGACAGGTAGCTCCTACAATGAGCAGTTCTTC	CAWTGSSYNEQFF	.	.	TRBJ2-1	TRBV30
TGTGCCAGCAGGAGGACGGCGGGCCGGTCCTTGAACACTGAAGCTTTCTTT	CASRRTAGRSLNTEAFF	.	.	TRBJ1-1	TRBV27